Shown below are 21 T cell receptor beta chains from a single sample sequenced in a study of cytomegalovirus exposure and HLA in healthy donors. Use of 60 Vbeta and 13 Jbeta primers characterized the PCR. Sequencing was performed with immunoSEQ multiplex PCR; in TCRdb, only in-frame clones are kept and a portion is missing. Of 130,000 to 150,000 clones in the sample, 73% were seen once. Source material: PBMCs. These receptors were collected from a human donor in good health.

The chain combines TRBV11-1 with TRBJ2-4, with TRBD1 as a possible D gene (6 bases). CDR3 length: 15 residues. The V gene lost 2 bases and the J gene lost 0 bases, with 8 bases spanning the gap. Germline CDR1 SGHAT, CDR2 FQDESV (reference sequence). The CDR3 loop is CASSLTGKAKNIQYF. For the CDR3, the DNA is TGTGCCAGCAGCTTAACAGGGAAAGCCAAAAACATTCAGTACTTC.

CDR3 protein: CAIRGWEQFF. In nucleotides, the CDR3 is TGTGCCATCCGGGGGTGGGAGCAGTTCTTC. J is TRBJ2-1 and V is TRBV6-6; D perhaps matches TRBD2 (6 bases). The V end was cut by 10 bases, the J end by 10 bases, with 11 bases between. Germline CDR1 is MNHNY and CDR2 is SVGAGI (reference sequence). The CDR3 has 10 amino acids.

The V gene is TRBV18, the J gene TRBJ2-2, with D maybe TRBD2 (5 bases). Per the germline V gene, CDR1 is KGHSH and CDR2 is LQKENI. The CDR3 totals 19 residues. The V end lost 2 bases, the J end lost 6 bases, and 25 bases lay between the germline ends. CDR3 in amino acids: CASSPAEPTRLRFAGELFF. CDR3 sequence (DNA): TGTGCCAGCTCACCAGCGGAGCCTACTAGGTTAAGATTCGCCGGGGAGCTGTTTTTT.

This clone has only a few counts. The chain has TRBV29-1 and TRBJ2-3; 8 bases are shared with TRBD1. This CDR3 spans 14 amino acids. J lost 2 bases, V lost 6 bases, and 7 bases had no gene match. From germline, CDR1 is SQVTM and CDR2 ANQGSEA. The CDR3: CSVSGQEFTDTQYF. The CDR3 DNA is TGCAGCGTCTCGGGACAGGAATTCACAGATACGCAGTATTTT.

The rearrangement links TRBV29-1 to TRBJ2-1; TRBD2 might be the D (5 bases). With 3 bases removed from V and 5 bases from J, the gap between germline ends came to 8 bases. The CDR3 totals 12 residues. CDR1 SQVTM and CDR2 ANQGSEA come from the germline V gene. The DNA for the CDR3 is TGCAGCGTTGAGATAGCGCACAATGAGCAGTTCTTC. This gives the protein CSVEIAHNEQFF.

The chain is built from TRBV5-1 and TRBJ2-5; D may be TRBD2 (5 bases). The DNA matches TRBJ2-7 better at its end, which makes the J call doubtful. The CDR3 is 16 residues long. Germline CDR1 and CDR2: SGHRS and YFSETQ. The CDR3 protein is CASSLALREGLHEQYF. The CDR3 bases are TGCGCCAGCAGCTTGGCCCTGAGGGAAGGTTTGCACGAGCAGTACTTC.

The chain is built from TRBV7-2 and TRBJ1-6, with a possible D match to TRBD1 (5 bases). The CDR3 covers 15 residues. V was trimmed by 5 bases and J by 3 bases, leaving 11 bases between them. From germline, CDR1 is SGHTA and CDR2 FQGNSA. CDR3: CASSQGQGYNSPLHF. The CDR3 bases are TGTGCCAGCAGCCAAGGCCAGGGCTATAATTCACCCCTCCACTTT.

This clone came up once. This chain links TRBV6-1 with TRBJ1-5, with a weak D call TRBD1 (5 bases). Germline-derived CDR1 and CDR2 are MNHNS and SASEGT. V was cut by 8 bases and J by 2 bases, with 7 bases left in between. The CDR3 has 12 amino acids. Written as DNA, the CDR3 is TGTGCCAGCTGGGGGGGCAATCAGCCCCAGCATTTT. Its protein is CASWGGNQPQHF.

This sequence joins TRBV13 and TRBJ2-3; no clear D gene. The CDR3 loop spans 14 amino acids. Trimming left V 0 bases short and J 6 bases short, with 10 bases between. CDR1 and CDR2 from the germline V gene are PRHDT and FYEKMQ (reference sequence). Here the CDR3 DNA reads TGTGCCAGCAGCTTAGGCCGGGTGTTGGATACGCAGTATTTT. This gives the protein CASSLGRVLDTQYF.

The chain couples TRBV5-1 to TRBJ2-1, with D tentatively TRBD1 (6 bases). The CDR3 sequence is 11 residues long. Trimming removed 4 bases at V and 10 bases at J, with 9 bases between. Per germline, CDR1 SGHRS and CDR2 YFSETQ. This CDR3 reads CASSPGTEQFF. The CDR3 DNA sequence: TGCGCCAGCAGCCCGGGGACAGAGCAGTTCTTC.

The rearrangement links TRBV2 to TRBJ2-7, with D hard to call. Germline V gives CDR1 SNHLY, CDR2 FYNNEI. The CDR3 spans 12 residues. V lost 4 bases, J lost 7 bases, and 11 bases lay in between. The CDR3 DNA reads as TGTGCCAGCAGTGTCTTCCCGAGGGAGCAGTACTTC. This encodes CASSVFPREQYF.

This clone was seen a few times. The rearrangement uses TRBV30 and TRBJ1-5; no reliable D call. The V and J ends lost 2 bases and 2 bases respectively, with 7 bases between them. The CDR3 totals 13 residues. Germline CDR1 is GTSNPN and CDR2 is SVGIG (reference sequence). CDR3 in DNA: TGTGCCTGGAGTAAGCAGGGCAATCAGCCCCAGCATTTT. This gives the protein CAWSKQGNQPQHF.

DNA for the CDR3: TGTGCCAGCAGCTTAGACTACTTACAGGAGAAACTGTTTTTT. This encodes CASSLDYLQEKLFF. The rearrangement joins TRBV7-9 to TRBJ1-4; tentative D call: TRBD1 (5 bases). This CDR3 comprises 14 residues. Germline CDR1 SEHNR, CDR2 FQNEAQ (reference sequence). The V and J ends lost 1 base and 11 bases respectively, with 14 bases between them.

This chain links TRBV28 with TRBJ2-1, with D perhaps TRBD1 (6 bases). Germline V gene sequence: CDR1 MDHEN, CDR2 SYDVKM. With 5 bases removed from V and 3 bases from J, the gap between germline ends came to 17 bases. This CDR3 has 16 residues. CDR3 bases: TGTGCCAGCAGTCTCCGGGCCAGGGGAAACTACAATGAGCAGTTCTTC. The encoded protein is CASSLRARGNYNEQFF.

V gene TRBV9 combines with J gene TRBJ2-1; D unresolved. There are 13 residues in the CDR3. The germline V and J ends were trimmed by 2 bases and 6 bases, with 9 bases remaining between them. From germline, CDR1 is SGDLS and CDR2 YYNGEE. CDR3: CASSVGPLNEQFF. As DNA, the CDR3 is TGTGCCAGCAGCGTCGGTCCTCTCAATGAGCAGTTCTTC. Filled out from reference TRBV9 and TRBJ2-1, the complete variable domain reads DSGVTQTPKHLITATGQRVTLRCSPRSGDLSVYWYQQSLDQGLQFLIQYYNGEERAKGNILERFSAQQFPDLHSELNLSSLELGDSALYFCASSVGPLNEQFFGPGTRLTVL.

The chain couples TRBV2 to TRBJ2-5, with D tentatively TRBD1 (5 bases). Germline-derived CDR1 and CDR2 are SNHLY and FYNNEI. The V gene lost 4 bases and the J gene lost 5 bases, with 23 bases spanning the gap. This CDR3 has 17 residues. CDR3: CASSVGVAGSSKETQYF. The CDR3 DNA sequence: TGTGCCAGCAGTGTGGGCGTGGCAGGGTCAAGTAAGGAGACCCAGTACTTC.

The rearrangement uses TRBV18 and TRBJ2-6; D is possibly TRBD1 (6 bases). V was shortened by 2 bases and J by 1 base, with 12 bases between the two germline ends. The CDR3 extends over 17 amino acids. Germline V gene data show CDR1 as KGHSH and CDR2 as LQKENI. The CDR3 region has the DNA TGTGCCAGCTCACCATTCGGACAGAAATCTGGGGCCAACGTCCTGACTTTC. Translation gives CASSPFGQKSGANVLTF.

The genes are TRBV11-3 and TRBJ2-7; D call uncertain. Germline V gives CDR1 SGHNT, CDR2 YENEEA. The CDR3 spans 14 residues. The V and J ends lost 1 base and 6 bases respectively, with 13 bases between them. The CDR3 sequence: CASSLGGVGSEQYF. Written as DNA, the CDR3 is TGTGCCAGCAGCTTAGGCGGCGTAGGTAGCGAGCAGTACTTC. The full variable domain, completed using reference TRBV11-3 and TRBJ2-7, is EAGVVQSPRYKIIEKKQPVAFWCNPISGHNTLYWYLQNLGQGPELLIRYENEEAVDDSQLPKDRFSAERLKGVDSTLKIQPAELGDSAVYLCASSLGGVGSEQYFGPGTRLTVT.

V usage is TRBV5-6 and J usage is TRBJ2-5, with a tentative D call TRBD2 (6 bases). Deletions cut 4 bases from V and 5 bases from J, with 24 bases between. The CDR3 totals 17 residues. Germline V CDR1 and CDR2: SGHDT, YYEEEE. DNA of the CDR3: TGTGCCAGCAGCGTCCCGGGCGGGGATCTCTCTCGGGAGACCCAGTACTTC. Translated, it gives CASSVPGGDLSRETQYF.

The count of this clone is one. The chain combines TRBV6-5 with TRBJ2-1; D is unresolved. The CDR3 loop spans 15 amino acids. Deletions cut 5 bases from V and 7 bases from J, with 18 bases between. CDR1 and CDR2 (germline): MNHEY, SVGAGI. The CDR3 here is CASSGLHNQPNEQFF. CDR3 DNA sequence: TGTGCCAGCAGTGGGCTACACAACCAACCGAATGAGCAGTTCTTC.

V and J are TRBV25-1 and TRBJ1-1, with D maybe TRBD1 (5 bases). Trimming removed 6 bases at V and 0 bases at J, with 8 bases between. The CDR3 runs 13 residues. The germline CDR1 and CDR2 sequences are MGHDK and SYGVNS. The chain's CDR3 is CASRRGLNTEAFF. CDR3 DNA sequence: TGTGCCAGCAGGCGGGGACTGAACACTGAAGCTTTCTTT. The full variable domain, completed using reference TRBV25-1 and TRBJ1-1, is EADIYQTPRYLVIGTGKKITLECSQTMGHDKMYWYQQDPGMELHLIHYSYGVNSTEKGDLSSESTVSRIRTEHFPLTLESARPSHTSQYLCASRRGLNTEAFFGQGTRLTVV.